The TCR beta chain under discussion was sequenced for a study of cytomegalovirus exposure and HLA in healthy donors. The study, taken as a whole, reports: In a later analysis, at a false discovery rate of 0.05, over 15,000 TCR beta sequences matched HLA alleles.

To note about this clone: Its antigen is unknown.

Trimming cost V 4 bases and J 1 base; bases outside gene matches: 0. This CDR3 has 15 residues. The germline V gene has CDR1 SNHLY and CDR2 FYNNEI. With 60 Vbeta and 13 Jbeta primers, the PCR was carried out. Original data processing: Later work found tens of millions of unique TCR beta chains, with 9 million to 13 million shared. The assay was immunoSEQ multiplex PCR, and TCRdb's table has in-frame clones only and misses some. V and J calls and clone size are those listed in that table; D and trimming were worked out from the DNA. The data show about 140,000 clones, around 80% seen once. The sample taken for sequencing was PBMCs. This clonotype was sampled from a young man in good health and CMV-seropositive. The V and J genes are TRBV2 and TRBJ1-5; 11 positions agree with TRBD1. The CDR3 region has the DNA TGTGCCAGCAGTGGGGACAGGGGGAGCAATCAGCCCCAGCATTTT. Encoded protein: CASSGDRGSNQPQHF.